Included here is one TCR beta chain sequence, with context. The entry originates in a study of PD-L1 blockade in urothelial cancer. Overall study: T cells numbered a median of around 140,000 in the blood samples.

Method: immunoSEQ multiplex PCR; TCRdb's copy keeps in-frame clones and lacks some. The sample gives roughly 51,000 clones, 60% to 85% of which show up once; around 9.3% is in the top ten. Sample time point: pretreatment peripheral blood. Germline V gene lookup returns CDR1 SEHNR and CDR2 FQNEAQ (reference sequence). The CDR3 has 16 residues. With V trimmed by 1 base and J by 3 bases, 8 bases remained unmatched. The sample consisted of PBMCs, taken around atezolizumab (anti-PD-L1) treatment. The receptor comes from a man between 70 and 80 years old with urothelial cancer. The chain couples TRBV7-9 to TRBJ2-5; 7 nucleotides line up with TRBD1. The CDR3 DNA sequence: TGTGCCAGCAGCTTAGATCCCTTACAGGGGAAAGAGACCCAGTACTTC. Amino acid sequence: CASSLDPLQGKETQYF.